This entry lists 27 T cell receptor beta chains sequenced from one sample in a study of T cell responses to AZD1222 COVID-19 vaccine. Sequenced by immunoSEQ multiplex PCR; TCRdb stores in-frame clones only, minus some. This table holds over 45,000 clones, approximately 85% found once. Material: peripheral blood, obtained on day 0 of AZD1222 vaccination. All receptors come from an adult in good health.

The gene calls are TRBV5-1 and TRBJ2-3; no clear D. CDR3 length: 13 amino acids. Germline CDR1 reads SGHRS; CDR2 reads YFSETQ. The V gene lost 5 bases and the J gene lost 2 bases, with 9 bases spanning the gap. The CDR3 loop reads CASSNWATDTQYF. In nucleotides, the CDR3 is TGCGCCAGCAGTAACTGGGCCACAGATACGCAGTATTTT.

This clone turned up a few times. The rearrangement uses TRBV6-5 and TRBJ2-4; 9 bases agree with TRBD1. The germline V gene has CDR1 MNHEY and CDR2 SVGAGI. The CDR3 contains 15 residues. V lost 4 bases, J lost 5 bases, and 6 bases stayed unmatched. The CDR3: CASSSLDRGENIQYF. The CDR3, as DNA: TGTGCCAGCAGTTCACTGGACAGGGGAGAAAACATTCAGTACTTC.

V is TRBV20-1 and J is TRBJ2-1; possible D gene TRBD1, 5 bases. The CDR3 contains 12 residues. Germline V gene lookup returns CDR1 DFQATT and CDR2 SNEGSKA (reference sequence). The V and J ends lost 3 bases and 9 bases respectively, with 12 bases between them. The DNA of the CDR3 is TGCAGTGCTAGTAAGGGGCGCATTGAGCAGTTCTTC. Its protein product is CSASKGRIEQFF.

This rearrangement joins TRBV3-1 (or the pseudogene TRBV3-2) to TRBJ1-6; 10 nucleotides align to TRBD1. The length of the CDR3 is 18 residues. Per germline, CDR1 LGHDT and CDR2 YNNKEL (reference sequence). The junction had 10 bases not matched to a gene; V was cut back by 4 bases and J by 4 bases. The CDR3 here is CASSPTRDRGWYNSPLHF. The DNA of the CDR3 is TGTGCCAGCAGCCCCACCCGGGACAGGGGATGGTATAATTCACCCCTCCACTTT.

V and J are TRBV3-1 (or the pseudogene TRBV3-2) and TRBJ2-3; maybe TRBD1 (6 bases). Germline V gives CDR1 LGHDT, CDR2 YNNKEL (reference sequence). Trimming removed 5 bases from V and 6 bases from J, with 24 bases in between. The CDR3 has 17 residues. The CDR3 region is CASSLALPGEGVDTQYF. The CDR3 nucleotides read TGTGCCAGCAGCTTAGCGCTTCCGGGTGAGGGGGTGGATACGCAGTATTTT.

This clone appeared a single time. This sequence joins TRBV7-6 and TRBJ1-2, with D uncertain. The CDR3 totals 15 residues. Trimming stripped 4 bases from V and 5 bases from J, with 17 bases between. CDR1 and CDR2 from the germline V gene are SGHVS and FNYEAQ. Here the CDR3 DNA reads TGTGCCAGCAGCTCAGATCTCGCAGCGGGGTATGGCTACACCTTC. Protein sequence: CASSSDLAAGYGYTF.

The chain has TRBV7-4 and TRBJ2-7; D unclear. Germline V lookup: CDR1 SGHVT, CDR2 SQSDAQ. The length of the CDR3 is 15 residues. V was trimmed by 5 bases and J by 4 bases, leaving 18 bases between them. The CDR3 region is CASSLVHRELYEQYF. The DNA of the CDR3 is TGTGCCAGCAGCCTTGTCCACAGAGAGCTTTACGAGCAGTACTTC.

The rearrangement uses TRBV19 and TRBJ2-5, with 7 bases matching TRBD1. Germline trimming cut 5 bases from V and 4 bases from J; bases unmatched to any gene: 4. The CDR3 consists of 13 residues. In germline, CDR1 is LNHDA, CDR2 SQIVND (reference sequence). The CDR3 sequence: CASSSYRGETQYF. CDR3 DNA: TGTGCCAGTAGTTCCTACAGGGGAGAGACCCAGTACTTC.

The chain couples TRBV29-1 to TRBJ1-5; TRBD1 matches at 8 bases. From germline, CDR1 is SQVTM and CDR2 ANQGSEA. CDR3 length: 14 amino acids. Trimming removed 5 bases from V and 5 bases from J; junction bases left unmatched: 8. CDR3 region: CSVNTGTGDQPQHF. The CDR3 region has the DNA TGCAGCGTTAATACCGGGACAGGAGATCAGCCCCAGCATTTT.

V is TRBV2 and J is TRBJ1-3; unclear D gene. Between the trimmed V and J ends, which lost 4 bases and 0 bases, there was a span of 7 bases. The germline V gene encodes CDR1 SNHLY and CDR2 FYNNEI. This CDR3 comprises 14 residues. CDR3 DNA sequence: TGTGCCAGCAGTGGTCCTATCTCTGGAAACACCATATATTTT. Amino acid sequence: CASSGPISGNTIYF.

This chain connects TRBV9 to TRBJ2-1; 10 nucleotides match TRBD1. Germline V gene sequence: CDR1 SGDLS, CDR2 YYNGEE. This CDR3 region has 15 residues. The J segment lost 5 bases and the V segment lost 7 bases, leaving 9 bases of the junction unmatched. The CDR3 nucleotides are TGTGCCAGCGGACATCCCGGGACAGGGGACAATGAGCAGTTCTTC. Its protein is CASGHPGTGDNEQFF.

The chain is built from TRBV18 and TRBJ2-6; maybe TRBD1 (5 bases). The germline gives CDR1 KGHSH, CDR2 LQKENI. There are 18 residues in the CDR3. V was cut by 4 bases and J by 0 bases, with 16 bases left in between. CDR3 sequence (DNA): TGTGCCAGCTCACACACATGGACACCAGTCTCTGGGGCCAACGTCCTGACTTTC. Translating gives CASSHTWTPVSGANVLTF.

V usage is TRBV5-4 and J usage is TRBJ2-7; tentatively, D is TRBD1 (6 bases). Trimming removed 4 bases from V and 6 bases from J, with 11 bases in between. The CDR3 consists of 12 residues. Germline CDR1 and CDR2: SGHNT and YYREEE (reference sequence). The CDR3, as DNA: TGTGCCAGCAGCATAAAGACAGGCGAGCAGTACTTC. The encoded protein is CASSIKTGEQYF.

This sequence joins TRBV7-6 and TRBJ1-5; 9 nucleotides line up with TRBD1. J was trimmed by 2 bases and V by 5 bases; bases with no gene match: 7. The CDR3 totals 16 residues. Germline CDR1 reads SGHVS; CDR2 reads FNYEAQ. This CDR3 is CASSPDRGKGNQPQHF. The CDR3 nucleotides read TGTGCCAGCAGCCCCGACAGGGGGAAAGGCAATCAGCCCCAGCATTTT.

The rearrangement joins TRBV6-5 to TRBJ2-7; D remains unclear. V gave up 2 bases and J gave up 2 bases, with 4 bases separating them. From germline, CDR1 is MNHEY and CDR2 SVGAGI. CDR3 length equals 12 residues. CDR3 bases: TGTGCCAGCAGTTACCGAACCTACGAGCAGTACTTC. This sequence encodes CASSYRTYEQYF.

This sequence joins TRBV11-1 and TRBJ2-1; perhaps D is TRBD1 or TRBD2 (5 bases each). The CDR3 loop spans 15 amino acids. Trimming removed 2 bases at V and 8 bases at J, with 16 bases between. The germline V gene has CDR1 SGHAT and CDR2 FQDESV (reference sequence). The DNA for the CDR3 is TGTGCCAGCAGCTTACTCAGAGGGGCGGGCGATGAGCAGTTCTTC. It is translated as CASSLLRGAGDEQFF.

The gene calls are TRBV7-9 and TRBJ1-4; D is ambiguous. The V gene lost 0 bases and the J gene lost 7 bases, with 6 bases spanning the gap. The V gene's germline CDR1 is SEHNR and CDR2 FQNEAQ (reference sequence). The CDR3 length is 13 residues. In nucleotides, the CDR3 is TGTGCCAGCAGCTTAGCCCTAGGTGAAAAACTGTTTTTT. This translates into CASSLALGEKLFF.

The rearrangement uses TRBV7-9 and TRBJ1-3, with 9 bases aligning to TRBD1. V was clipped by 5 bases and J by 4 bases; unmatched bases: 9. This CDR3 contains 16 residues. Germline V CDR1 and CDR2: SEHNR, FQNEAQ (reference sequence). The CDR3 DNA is TGTGCCAGCAGCCAAAAAGACAGGGGGGAAGGAAACACCATATATTTT. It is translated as CASSQKDRGEGNTIYF.

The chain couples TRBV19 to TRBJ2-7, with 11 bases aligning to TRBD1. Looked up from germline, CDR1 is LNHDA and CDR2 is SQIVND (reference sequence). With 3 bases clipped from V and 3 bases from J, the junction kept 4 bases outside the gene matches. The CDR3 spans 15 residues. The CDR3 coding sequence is TGTGCCAGTAGTATTTCGGGACAGGGGGTCTACGAGCAGTACTTC. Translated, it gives CASSISGQGVYEQYF.

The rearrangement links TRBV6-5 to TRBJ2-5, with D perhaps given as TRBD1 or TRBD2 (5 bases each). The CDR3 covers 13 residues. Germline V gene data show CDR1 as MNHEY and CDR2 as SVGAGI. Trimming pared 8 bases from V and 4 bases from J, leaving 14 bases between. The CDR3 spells CASQWGSGETQYF. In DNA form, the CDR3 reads TGTGCCAGCCAGTGGGGGTCTGGAGAGACCCAGTACTTC.

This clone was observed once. The CDR3 loop is CASSDLGAGADTQYF. The CDR3 nucleotides read TGTGCCAGCTCCGATCTTGGGGCGGGAGCAGATACGCAGTATTTT. This chain links TRBV27 with TRBJ2-3; 7 bases align to TRBD2. Germline V lookup: CDR1 MNHEY, CDR2 SMNVEV (reference sequence). J gave up 4 bases and V 8 bases, and 12 bases lay outside the gene matches. The CDR3 has 15 amino acids.

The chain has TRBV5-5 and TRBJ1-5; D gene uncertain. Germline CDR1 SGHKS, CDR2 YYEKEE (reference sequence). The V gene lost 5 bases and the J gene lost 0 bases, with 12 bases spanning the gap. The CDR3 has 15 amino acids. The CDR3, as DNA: TGTGCCAGCAGTCCTAACGAGTATAGCAATCAGCCCCAGCATTTT. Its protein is CASSPNEYSNQPQHF.

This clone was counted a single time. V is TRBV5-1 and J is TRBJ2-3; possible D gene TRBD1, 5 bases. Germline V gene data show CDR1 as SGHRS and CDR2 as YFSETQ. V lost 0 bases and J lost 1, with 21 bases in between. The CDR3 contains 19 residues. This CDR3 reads CASSLVGVGPARGTDTQYF. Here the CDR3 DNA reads TGCGCCAGCAGCTTGGTGGGTGTGGGGCCCGCGCGTGGCACAGATACGCAGTATTTT.

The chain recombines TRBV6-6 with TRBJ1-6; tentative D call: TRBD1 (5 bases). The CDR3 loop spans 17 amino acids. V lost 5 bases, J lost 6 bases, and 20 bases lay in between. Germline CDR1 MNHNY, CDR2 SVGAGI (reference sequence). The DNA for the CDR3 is TGTGCCAGCAGTCGGACCAACTCCCGACAGCTTAATTCACCCCTCCACTTT. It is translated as CASSRTNSRQLNSPLHF.

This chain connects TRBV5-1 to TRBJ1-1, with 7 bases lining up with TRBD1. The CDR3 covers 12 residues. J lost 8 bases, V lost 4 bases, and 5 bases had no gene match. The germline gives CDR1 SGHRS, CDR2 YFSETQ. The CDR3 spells CASSAGQAEAFF. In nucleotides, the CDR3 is TGCGCCAGCAGCGCTGGACAGGCAGAAGCTTTCTTT.

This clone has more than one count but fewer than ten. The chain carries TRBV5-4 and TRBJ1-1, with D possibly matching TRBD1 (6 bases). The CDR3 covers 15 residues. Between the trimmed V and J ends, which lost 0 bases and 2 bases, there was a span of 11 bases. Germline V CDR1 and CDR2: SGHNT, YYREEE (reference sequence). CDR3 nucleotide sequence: TGTGCCAGCAGCTTGGGGACAGCTTTCAACACTGAAGCTTTCTTT. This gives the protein CASSLGTAFNTEAFF.

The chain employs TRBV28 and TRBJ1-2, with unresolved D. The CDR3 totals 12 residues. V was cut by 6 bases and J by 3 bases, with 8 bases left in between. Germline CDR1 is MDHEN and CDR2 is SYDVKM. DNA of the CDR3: TGTGCCAGCAGCAAGGCGCACTATGGCTACACCTTC. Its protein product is CASSKAHYGYTF.